A single sample gave rise to the 17 T cell receptor beta chains below, sequenced in a study of beta chain features in type 1 diabetes. General study findings and limits: Across all four CD4+ subsets, people with type 1 diabetes showed modestly shorter TCRB CDR3s.

cDNA synthesis used the whole RNA isolate, giving expressed TCRB sequences. TCRdb's table, derived via immunoSEQ multiplex PCR, lists solely in-frame clones and lacks some. The table records 500,000 to 650,000 clones, 9.5% to 15% of them present only once. No antigen has been assigned to these receptors. Material for sequencing was naive CD4+ T cells from blood. The receptors shown here come from a man aged 25 to 45 with type 1 diabetes.

This clone has more than one count but fewer than ten. The chain joins TRBV7-2 to TRBJ2-1, with D perhaps being TRBD1 or TRBD2 (6 bases each). The CDR3 covers 15 residues. The germline V gene encodes CDR1 SGHTA and CDR2 FQGNSA. The V end lost 3 bases, the J end lost 1 base, and 10 bases lay between the germline ends. The CDR3 is CASSFQGGSYNEQFF. As DNA, the CDR3 is TGTGCCAGCAGCTTTCAAGGGGGGTCCTACAATGAGCAGTTCTTC.

This clone was counted a few times. The chain joins TRBV6-1 to TRBJ2-4; D remains ambiguous. Germline values: CDR1 MNHNS, CDR2 SASEGT. V was shortened by 6 bases and J by 8 bases, with 11 bases between the two germline ends. CDR3 length: 12 residues. This CDR3 reads CASSRSYDIQYF. Here the CDR3 DNA reads TGTGCCAGCAGCCGCTCGTATGACATTCAGTACTTC.

In this sample, this clone turned up a few times. V usage is TRBV21-1 and J usage is TRBJ2-6; the table names TRBD1, a call not compared with the DNA. TRBV21-1 is classified as a pseudogene. There are 17 residues in the CDR3. CDR3 nucleotide sequence: TGTGCCAGCAGATTAGGGGGCCCTAACTCTGGGGCCAACGTCCTGACTTTC. It codes for CASRLGGPNSGANVLTF.

This chain joins TRBV5-1 and TRBJ2-7; perhaps TRBD2 as D (5 bases). Looked up from germline, CDR1 is SGHRS and CDR2 is YFSETQ. The V end was cut by 5 bases, the J end by 1 base, with 22 bases between. CDR3 length: 17 amino acids. CDR3 in amino acids: CASSSPGLRRESYEQYF. The CDR3 region has the DNA TGCGCCAGCAGTTCCCCTGGACTTCGACGAGAATCCTACGAGCAGTACTTC.

This clone has only a few counts. CDR3 bases: TGTGCCAGCAGTGAATATAGCGGGGGCTTCTACAATGAGCAGTTCTTC. Translated: CASSEYSGGFYNEQFF. The chain couples TRBV25-1 to TRBJ2-1; the match to TRBD2 covers 9 bases. Germline CDR1 reads MGHDK; CDR2 reads SYGVNS. The V segment lost 0 bases and the J segment 3 bases; nucleotides outside the gene matches: 3. This CDR3 is built from 16 residues.

This CDR3 reads CASSPGVLAGSRETQYF. Written as DNA, the CDR3 is TGTGCCAGCAGCCCCGGGGTTCTAGCGGGGTCTCGGGAGACCCAGTACTTC. The rearrangement uses TRBV14 and TRBJ2-5; 9 bases agree with TRBD2. Germline assignment: CDR1 SGHDN and CDR2 FVKESK. The CDR3 covers 17 residues. V was pared by 4 bases and J by 5 bases, with 14 bases of the junction left unmatched.

Turning to this clone: One end of the junction fails to match germline, which may point to a read error. V is TRBV5-1 and J is TRBJ2-1, with D perhaps TRBD2 (6 bases). The CDR3 length is 14 residues. Germline V gene data show CDR1 as SGHRS and CDR2 as YFSETQ. CDR3 region: CASGLEGADNEQFF. In DNA form, the CDR3 reads TGCGCCAGCGGCTTGGAGGGCGCAGACAATGAGCAGTTCTTC.

The gene calls are TRBV27 and TRBJ2-5; 9 bases line up with TRBD1. The V gene end was trimmed by 1 base and the J gene end by 2 bases; junction bases not matched to a gene: 5. Germline CDR1 is MNHEY and CDR2 is SMNVEV (reference sequence). The CDR3 totals 16 residues. The CDR3 nucleotides are TGTGCCAGCAGTTTATGGGGACAGGGTAGTCAAGAGACCCAGTACTTC. Translating gives CASSLWGQGSQETQYF.

The CDR3 sequence: CASSVRGWNTGELFF. The CDR3 DNA reads TGTGCCAGCAGCGTCCGAGGTTGGAACACCGGGGAGCTGTTTTTT. This chain uses TRBV11-1 with TRBJ2-2; D not resolved. CDR3 length equals 15 residues. The V gene's germline CDR1 is SGHAT and CDR2 FQDESV (reference sequence). The V gene lost 5 bases and the J gene lost 1 base, with 11 bases spanning the gap.

This clone was counted only a few times. This chain connects TRBV9 to TRBJ2-1; D remains unclear. This CDR3 comprises 11 residues. Germline V gives CDR1 SGDLS, CDR2 YYNGEE. V gave up 4 bases and J gave up 5 bases, with 4 bases separating them. The CDR3 protein is CASSRNNEQFF. In DNA form, the CDR3 reads TGTGCCAGCAGCCGTAACAATGAGCAGTTCTTC.

This clone has just a few counts. The chain is built from TRBV14 and TRBJ2-1, with D possibly matching TRBD1 (5 bases). With 1 base removed from V and 2 bases from J, the gap between germline ends came to 12 bases. Looked up from germline, CDR1 is SGHDN and CDR2 is FVKESK. CDR3 length: 16 residues. The DNA of the CDR3 is TGTGCCAGCAGCCAAGTCTTAGGGGAACCCTACAATGAGCAGTTCTTC. It is translated as CASSQVLGEPYNEQFF.

The chain couples TRBV18 to TRBJ2-5; perhaps TRBD1 as D (6 bases). The germline V gene encodes CDR1 KGHSH and CDR2 LQKENI. This CDR3 is built from 13 residues. V shed 9 bases and J shed 2 bases, with 13 bases lying between them. CDR3 loop: CASLQGTQETQYF. The CDR3 DNA follows: TGTGCCAGTTTACAGGGAACTCAAGAGACCCAGTACTTC.

The rearrangement joins TRBV7-2 to TRBJ1-6; 8 bases are shared with TRBD1. Germline CDR1 SGHTA, CDR2 FQGNSA. With 5 bases clipped from V and 6 bases from J, the junction kept 9 bases outside the gene matches. This CDR3 region has 16 residues. The CDR3 bases are TGTGCCAGCAGCACTTCTCCGGGACAGGTTAATTCACCCCTCCACTTT. Its protein product is CASSTSPGQVNSPLHF.

The genes are TRBV9 and TRBJ2-2; TRBD2 might be the D (5 bases). Looked up from germline, CDR1 is SGDLS and CDR2 is YYNGEE. V was pared by 2 bases and J by 0 bases, with 11 bases between. The CDR3 consists of 16 residues. The DNA of the CDR3 is TGTGCCAGCAGCGTTCATGGGAGCGCGAACACCGGGGAGCTGTTTTTT. It translates to CASSVHGSANTGELFF.

This clone came up a few times. The chain combines TRBV7-2 with TRBJ2-1; D remains ambiguous. The germline V and J ends were trimmed by 5 bases and 4 bases, with 6 bases remaining between them. CDR3 length: 12 amino acids. Germline V gene lookup returns CDR1 SGHTA and CDR2 FQGNSA. The CDR3: CASSHPYNEQFF. CDR3 nucleotide sequence: TGTGCCAGCAGCCACCCGTACAATGAGCAGTTCTTC.

This clone was seen only once. This chain joins TRBV6-5 and TRBJ1-1; no firm D call. Per the germline V gene, CDR1 is MNHEY and CDR2 is SVGAGI. The V and J ends lost 0 bases and 9 bases respectively, with 17 bases between them. The CDR3 runs to 15 residues. Here the CDR3 reads CASSYSRSGSVKAFF. The CDR3 DNA sequence: TGTGCCAGCAGTTACTCGCGGTCGGGGTCAGTAAAAGCTTTCTTT.

This clone was seen more than once but under ten times. V gene TRBV6-1 combines with J gene TRBJ1-2; 7 bases fit TRBD1. Unmatched junction bases numbered 6, after V lost 4 bases and J lost 4 bases. Germline CDR1 is MNHNS and CDR2 is SASEGT. The CDR3 totals 14 residues. As DNA, the CDR3 is TGTGCCAGCAGTGGCTTCAGGGGGAGCTATGGCTACACCTTC. Protein sequence: CASSGFRGSYGYTF.